The entry that follows covers one T cell receptor (beta chain) sequence. Its antigen is as yet unknown. These data belong to a study of regulatory and conventional T cells in RAG deficiency. Study-wide results and caveats: Omenn CD25-high CD127-low cells may be activated cells, not true Tregs. Shannon entropy fell and Simpson indices rose in RAG-deficient patients. Shorter CDR3s in all patient subsets; >80% Treg-Tconv overlap in Omenn.

Blood CD4+ CD25-low CD127-high conventional T cells supplied the genomic DNA template. Assay used: immunoSEQ multiplex PCR; TCRdb lists only in-frame clones, some missing. The sample includes tens of thousands of clones, about 95% of them seen just once. The CDR3 covers 15 residues. CDR1 and CDR2 (germline): SGHAT, FQNNGV. The V and J ends lost 5 bases and 9 bases, in that order; junction bases with no gene match: 10. These data also featured in a second study, about regulatory T cells. From that study: The primer mix had 52 TRBV and 13 TRBJ primers. Skewed V and J usage and few unique V-J pairs marked patient repertoires, most in Tregs.

The sample was CD25- CD4+ T cells sorted from blood. This rearrangement joins TRBV11-2 to TRBJ2-1; 10 bases are a match to TRBD1. The receptor's source is a human donor in good health. CDR3 amino acids: CASSLLGTGVIEQFF. CDR3 in DNA: TGTGCCAGCAGCCTCCTCGGGACAGGGGTTATTGAGCAGTTCTTC.